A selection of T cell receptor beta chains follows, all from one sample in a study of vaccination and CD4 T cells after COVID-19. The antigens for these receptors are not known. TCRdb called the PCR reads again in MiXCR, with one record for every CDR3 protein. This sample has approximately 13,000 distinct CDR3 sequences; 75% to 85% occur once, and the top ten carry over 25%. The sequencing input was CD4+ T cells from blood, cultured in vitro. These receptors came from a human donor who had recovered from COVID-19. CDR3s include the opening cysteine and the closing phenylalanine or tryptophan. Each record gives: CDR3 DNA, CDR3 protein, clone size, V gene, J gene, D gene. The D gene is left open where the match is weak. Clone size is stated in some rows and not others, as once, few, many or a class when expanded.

TGTGCCAGCAGCCTGCGAGCCGGGACTAGCGGGAGGACAGAGACCCAGTACTTC	CASSLRAGTSGRTETQYF	NA	TRBV7-8	TRBJ2-5	TRBD2
TGCAGTGCTCGGGGACAGGGGCTAGCGGGACCTCAGAAGCAGTTCTTC	CSARGQGLAGPQKQFF	NA	TRBV20-1	TRBJ2-1	NA
TGTGCCAGCAGTTTATCAGGGGGCAATCAGCCCCAGCATTTT	CASSLSGGNQPQHF	NA	TRBV27	TRBJ1-5	NA
TGTGCCAGCAGTTTCGACCTACCTTACCGCACAGATACGCAGTATTTT	CASSFDLPYRTDTQYF	NA	TRBV27	TRBJ2-3	NA
TGTGCCAGCAGTGGAGGTGGTCAGCCCCAGCATTTT	CASSGGGQPQHF	once	TRBV28	TRBJ1-5	NA
TGTGCCAGCAGCTTAGACAGGCCCCCTAGAGATACGCAGTATTTT	CASSLDRPPRDTQYF	NA	TRBV7-6	TRBJ2-3	NA
TGTGCCAGCAGTTTATCGCCTAGGGCAGGTGGGAACGAGCAGTACTTC	CASSLSPRAGGNEQYF	NA	TRBV27	TRBJ2-7	NA
TGCAGTGCCTTAGGGCCCCTTCATAGCAATCAGCCCCAGCATTTT	CSALGPLHSNQPQHF	NA	TRBV20-1	TRBJ1-5	NA
TGTGCCAGCAGTCGTCTCGGACGGGGCAACTATGGCTACACCTTC	CASSRLGRGNYGYTF	NA	TRBV27	TRBJ1-2	NA
TGTGCCAGCAGCCTTACTGGGGGGCAGCCCCAGCATTTT	CASSLTGGQPQHF	NA	TRBV7-6	TRBJ1-5	NA
TGTGCCAGCAGTTACGAGGTGGACCAGCCCCAGCATTTT	CASSYEVDQPQHF	NA	TRBV6-5	TRBJ1-5	NA
TGTGCCAGCAGTTCCGGGACAGGGGGCAAAGCTTTCTTT	CASSSGTGGKAFF	NA	TRBV7-9	TRBJ1-1	TRBD1
TGTGCCAGCAGTTTTGACATGATTTCACCCCTCCACTTT	CASSFDMISPLHF	NA	TRBV27	TRBJ1-6	NA
TGTGCCAGCAGCTTTGGCCCGGGAGGGAGCACCAAAAACATTCAGTACTTC	CASSFGPGGSTKNIQYF	NA	TRBV7-2	TRBJ2-4	TRBD2
TGTGCCACCAGTGATGTAACCGGGACAGGGGGCTATGGCTACACCTTC	CATSDVTGTGGYGYTF	NA	TRBV24-1	TRBJ1-2	TRBD1
TGCAGTGCTGCCCGGGACAGGGGGGAACAGCCCCAGCATTTT	CSAARDRGEQPQHF	NA	TRBV20-1	TRBJ1-5	TRBD1
TGCAGTGCTAGAGATCCTTGGTTAGGGAATCAGCCCCAGCATTTT	CSARDPWLGNQPQHF	NA	TRBV20-1	TRBJ1-5	NA
TGTGCCAGCTCATCAGCGGGGACGGGGAACACTGAAGCTTTCTTT	CASSSAGTGNTEAFF	NA	TRBV18	TRBJ1-1	NA
TGTGCCAGCAGTGGGCGGGGGGGGCCCCAGCATTTT	CASSGRGGPQHF	NA	TRBV6-1	TRBJ1-5	NA
TGCGCCAGCACAACGACAGTATCCTACGAGCAGTACTTC	CASTTTVSYEQYF	NA	TRBV23-1	TRBJ2-7	NA